Below are 25 T cell receptor beta chains sequenced from a single sample in a study of blood T cell repertoires in COVID-19. Generated by immunoSEQ multiplex PCR, the TCRdb table keeps only in-frame clones and is missing some. The sample yields about 220,000 clones, more than 80% seen once. The sequenced sample was peripheral blood. The receptor source for this set is a man between 25 and 39 years old who had recovered from COVID-19.

V is TRBV11-1 and J is TRBJ2-1, with a tentative D call TRBD2 (7 bases). Germline V CDR1 and CDR2: SGHAT, FQDESV (reference sequence). This CDR3 spans 15 amino acids. V lost 1 base to trimming and J lost 16 bases, with 23 bases between them. Written as DNA, the CDR3 is TGTGCCAGCAGCTTAGAGGGGGGGGGACCTAGGCCTCACTTCTTC. Its translation is CASSLEGGGPRPHFF.

V usage is TRBV2 and J usage is TRBJ1-2; 12 positions agree with TRBD1. The CDR3 totals 15 residues. The germline CDR1 and CDR2 sequences are SNHLY and FYNNEI. V gave up 6 bases and J gave up 4 bases; unmatched junction bases: 6. The CDR3 DNA is TGTGCCAGCAGCCCCGGGACAGGGGGCACCTATGGCTACACCTTC. It is translated as CASSPGTGGTYGYTF.

J is TRBJ1-6 and V is TRBV10-3; D unresolved. Germline V gene lookup returns CDR1 ENHRY and CDR2 SYGVKD. This CDR3 spans 13 amino acids. V shed 0 bases and J shed 12 bases, with 9 bases lying between them. This CDR3 is CAISESSGEPLHF. The CDR3 DNA reads as TGTGCCATCAGTGAGTCATCCGGAGAACCCCTCCACTTT.

V gene TRBV14 combines with J gene TRBJ2-3; TRBD1 is a possible D gene (5 bases). The germline gives CDR1 SGHDN, CDR2 FVKESK. V dropped 4 bases and J dropped 3 bases, with 11 bases sitting between them. The CDR3 totals 14 residues. The CDR3 coding sequence is TGTGCCAGCAGCCCTAGAGCAGGGACAGATACGCAGTATTTT. Its protein is CASSPRAGTDTQYF.

The gene calls are TRBV5-1 and TRBJ2-7, with 8 positions matching TRBD1. Unmatched junction bases numbered 8, after V lost 4 bases and J lost 5 bases. Germline CDR1 reads SGHRS; CDR2 reads YFSETQ. The CDR3 contains 14 residues. The DNA for the CDR3 is TGCGCCAGCAGCGCGTGGACAGGGAGTGACGAGCAGTACTTC. Protein product: CASSAWTGSDEQYF.

The genes are TRBV5-1 and TRBJ1-2, with TRBD1 identical over 8 bases. This CDR3 contains 17 residues. Germline loops: CDR1 SGHRS, CDR2 YFSETQ. V lost 4 bases and J lost 8; bases outside the gene matches: 19. CDR3 residues: CASSPQGVAGGLGGYTF. The CDR3 nucleotides are TGCGCCAGCAGCCCCCAAGGCGTCGCAGGGGGCTTAGGAGGCTACACCTTC.

This chain joins TRBV6-1 and TRBJ1-5; 7 bases fit TRBD1. The CDR3 contains 14 residues. In germline, CDR1 is MNHNS, CDR2 SASEGT. V dropped 10 bases and J dropped 2; count of bases not matched to a gene: 8. The CDR3 protein is CAITGVMGNQPQHF. The CDR3, as DNA: TGTGCCATTACAGGGGTAATGGGCAATCAGCCCCAGCATTTT.

V usage is TRBV9 and J usage is TRBJ2-7; TRBD1 matches 7 bases. The trim removed 3 bases at V and 0 bases at J, leaving 6 bases unmatched. This CDR3 region has 15 residues. Germline V gene data show CDR1 as SGDLS and CDR2 as YYNGEE. DNA for the CDR3: TGTGCCAGCAGCGAGGGACAGTGGTCCTCCTACGAGCAGTACTTC. Protein: CASSEGQWSSYEQYF.

This clone was seen just once. The V gene is TRBV23-1, the J gene TRBJ1-1; no firm D call. TRBV23-1 is treated as an ORF (open reading frame) with a function not yet certain. This CDR3 has 16 amino acids. Between the trimmed V and J ends, which lost 4 bases and 7 bases, there was a span of 22 bases. In nucleotides, the CDR3 is TGCGCCAGCAGTCCACCCTTGATGAGGCAGAGACTTGAAGCTTTCTTT. It translates to CASSPPLMRQRLEAFF.

The chain recombines TRBV11-2 with TRBJ2-2; 7 positions match TRBD2. Germline lookup yields CDR1 SGHAT and CDR2 FQNNGV. J was trimmed by 8 bases and V by 5 bases; bases with no gene match: 20. CDR3 length equals 18 residues. CDR3 region: CASSPGTTLGGSTGELFF. The CDR3 nucleotides read TGTGCCAGCAGCCCCGGGACTACCCTCGGTGGGAGTACAGGGGAGCTGTTTTTT.

The chain carries TRBV2 and TRBJ2-1; TRBD1 agrees at 7 bases. The CDR3 extends over 14 amino acids. Looked up from germline, CDR1 is SNHLY and CDR2 is FYNNEI. V trimming: 5 bases; J trimming: 6 bases; junction bases outside the gene matches: 7. Written as DNA, the CDR3 is TGTGCCAGCAGTAATAACGGGGACAGCAATGAGCAGTTCTTC. Its translation is CASSNNGDSNEQFF.

The V gene is TRBV6-5, the J gene TRBJ1-4, with D possibly being TRBD1 (6 bases). Per the germline V gene, CDR1 is MNHEY and CDR2 is SVGAGI. Trimming took 8 bases from V and 8 from J, leaving 18 bases between them. The CDR3 length is 14 residues. The CDR3 sequence: CASQTGRGREKLFF. CDR3 in DNA: TGTGCCAGCCAGACGGGGAGGGGGAGGGAAAAACTGTTTTTT.

Ten or more counts support this clone. This sequence joins TRBV19 and TRBJ1-2; no clear D. V was trimmed by 7 bases and J by 4 bases, leaving 13 bases between them. The CDR3 sequence is 13 residues long. The germline gives CDR1 LNHDA, CDR2 SQIVND (reference sequence). In DNA, the CDR3 is TGTGCCAGTAAGGTTCCGGGAGGCTATGGCTACACCTTC. Translating it yields CASKVPGGYGYTF.

The chain employs TRBV5-1 and TRBJ2-5, with D perhaps matching TRBD1 (5 bases). Germline CDR1 reads SGHRS; CDR2 reads YFSETQ. This CDR3 spans 14 amino acids. V was shortened by 0 bases and J by 4 bases, with 10 bases between the two germline ends. The CDR3 bases are TGCGCCAGCAGCTTGGCGCAGGGCCGAGAGACCCAGTACTTC. This sequence encodes CASSLAQGRETQYF.

The genes are TRBV18 and TRBJ1-5; possibly TRBD1 for D (6 bases). V was clipped by 5 bases and J by 3 bases, with 14 bases between them. From germline, CDR1 is KGHSH and CDR2 LQKENI. The CDR3 runs 15 residues. The CDR3 DNA follows: TGTGCCAGCTCAGCAAGGACAGCCGCCAATCAGCCCCAGCATTTT. Amino acid sequence: CASSARTAANQPQHF.

This rearrangement joins TRBV2 to TRBJ1-1; D unresolved. CDR3 length: 13 amino acids. From germline, CDR1 is SNHLY and CDR2 FYNNEI. The V and J ends lost 7 bases and 3 bases respectively, with 12 bases between them. The CDR3 here is CASMVTADTEAFF. CDR3 in DNA: TGTGCCAGCATGGTCACAGCGGACACTGAAGCTTTCTTT.

V and J are TRBV19 and TRBJ1-2; 7 bases agree with TRBD1. Trimming removed 3 bases from V and 3 bases from J; junction bases left unmatched: 4. Germline assignment: CDR1 LNHDA and CDR2 SQIVND (reference sequence). This CDR3 has 14 residues. The CDR3 loop reads CASSINRGDYGYTF. CDR3 nucleotide sequence: TGTGCCAGTAGTATCAACAGGGGAGACTATGGCTACACCTTC.

The V call is TRBV30, the J call TRBJ1-1, with D uncertain. V gave up 3 bases and J gave up 6 bases, with 14 bases separating them. Germline assignment: CDR1 GTSNPN and CDR2 SVGIG (reference sequence). This CDR3 region has 13 residues. CDR3 sequence: CAWRLPGSAEAFF. CDR3 DNA: TGTGCCTGGAGACTACCGGGATCCGCTGAAGCTTTCTTT.

The chain carries TRBV6-5 and TRBJ2-3; D gene ambiguous. Germline V CDR1 and CDR2: MNHEY, SVGAGI. V dropped 6 bases and J dropped 3 bases, with 7 bases sitting between them. The length of the CDR3 is 12 residues. For the CDR3, the DNA is TGTGCCAGCAGAGCGATAACAGATACGCAGTATTTT. Translating gives CASRAITDTQYF.

The chain combines TRBV5-1 with TRBJ1-2, with TRBD1 identical over 7 bases. Looked up from germline, CDR1 is SGHRS and CDR2 is YFSETQ. The CDR3 sequence is 15 residues long. Trimming removed 4 bases from V and 8 bases from J; junction bases left unmatched: 14. CDR3 nucleotide sequence: TGCGCCAGCAGCCCCGAGCCCACAGGGGAAGGCGGCTACACCTTC. It encodes CASSPEPTGEGGYTF.

V usage is TRBV9 and J usage is TRBJ1-2, with 10 nucleotides matching TRBD1. Trimming cost V 4 bases and J 2 bases; bases outside gene matches: 5. Per the germline V gene, CDR1 is SGDLS and CDR2 is YYNGEE. There are 15 residues in the CDR3. In DNA, the CDR3 is TGTGCCAGCAGCCCCAGGACAGGGGGGAACTATGGCTACACCTTC. Its protein is CASSPRTGGNYGYTF.

CDR3 in amino acids: CASSSGTGGTGANVLTF. The CDR3 DNA follows: TGCGCCAGCAGCTCCGGGACAGGGGGTACTGGGGCCAACGTCCTGACTTTC. The J gene is TRBJ2-6, the V gene TRBV5-1; 11 bases fit TRBD1. The CDR3 is 17 residues long. In germline, CDR1 is SGHRS, CDR2 YFSETQ. J gave up 2 bases and V 3 bases, and 4 bases lay outside the gene matches. Using reference TRBV5-1 and TRBJ2-6 for the parts outside the CDR3, the full variable domain is KAGVTQTPRYLIKTRGQQVTLSCSPISGHRSVSWYQQTPGQGLQFLFEYFSETQRNKGNFPGRFSGRQFSNSRSEMNVSTLELGDSALYLCASSSGTGGTGANVLTFGAGSRLTVL.

The chain links TRBV7-2 to TRBJ1-4; 7 nucleotides align to TRBD1. Germline V gene sequence: CDR1 SGHTA, CDR2 FQGNSA. CDR3 length: 12 amino acids. Trimming at V came to 8 bases and at J to 4 bases, leaving 1 base not matched to a gene. CDR3 coding DNA: TGTGCCAGCGGGACAGTTAATGAAAAACTGTTTTTT. Translation gives CASGTVNEKLFF.

The chain recombines TRBV9 with TRBJ2-7, with 7 bases fitting TRBD1. CDR3 size: 14 residues. Germline CDR1 SGDLS, CDR2 YYNGEE. The ends lost 3 bases at V and 3 bases at J; junction bases unmatched: 6. The CDR3 loop is CASSAHRGFYEQYF. The CDR3 DNA sequence: TGTGCCAGCAGCGCCCACAGGGGATTCTACGAGCAGTACTTC.

The chain employs TRBV7-9 and TRBJ1-1; D ambiguous. Per the germline V gene, CDR1 is SEHNR and CDR2 is FQNEAQ (reference sequence). This CDR3 spans 13 amino acids. With 5 bases removed from V and 1 base from J, the gap between germline ends came to 8 bases. This CDR3 reads CASSQVGNTEAFF. The CDR3 nucleotides are TGTGCCAGCAGCCAGGTGGGGAACACTGAAGCTTTCTTT. The full variable domain, its missing parts supplied by reference TRBV7-9 and TRBJ1-1, is DTGVSQNPRHKITKRGQNVTFRCDPISEHNRLYWYRQTLGQGPEFLTYFQNEAQLEKSRLLSDRFSAERPKGSFSTLEIQRTEQGDSAMYLCASSQVGNTEAFFGQGTRLTVV.